The present T cell receptor (beta chain) was sequenced within a study of blood T cell repertoires in COVID-19. In the study's own analysis: Amplification of reference gene primers provided the estimated nucleated cell counts. Assay: immunoSEQ multiplex PCR; the TCRdb copy retains only in-frame clones and omits some. The V and J calls and clone size come from that table; D and trimming were worked out from the DNA. The sample carries approximately 200,000 clones, roughly 87% recorded once. This CDR3 is 13 amino acids long. The germline V and J ends were trimmed by 5 bases and 3 bases, with 10 bases remaining between them. Germline V gives CDR1 PRHDT, CDR2 FYEKMQ (reference sequence).

Sequences were obtained from peripheral blood. This sequence was found in a man aged 35-49 years with active or convalescent COVID-19. The rearrangement uses TRBV13 and TRBJ1-1; no clear D gene. The CDR3 region has the DNA TGTGCCAGCAGCCCGAACCGGGACACTGAAGCTTTCTTT. Translating gives CASSPNRDTEAFF.